Shown below are 25 T cell receptor beta chains from a single sample sequenced in a study of post-analysis software for immune sequencing data. Every TCR beta cDNA library bore unique molecular identifiers. MiXCR, run by TCRdb on the PCR reads, gives a single entry per CDR3 protein. This sample has some 240,000 distinct CDR3 sequences, with 35% to 40% found just once. Broader study findings: TRBV5-6, TRBV5-1 and TRBV20-1 were among a few TRBV segments more frequent in patients than controls.

These receptors are not linked to any known antigen. Sequencing input: blood. These receptors came from a girl aged 5-17 years with multiple sclerosis.

This clonotype was seen only a few times. V is TRBV20-1 and J is TRBJ1-4, with D possibly matching TRBD1 (5 bases). The CDR3 extends over 15 amino acids. Germline lookup yields CDR1 DFQATT and CDR2 SNEGSKA (reference sequence). V was cut by 6 bases and J by 4 bases, with 18 bases left in between. The CDR3 is CSAANGRQLNEKLFF. The CDR3 nucleotides are TGCAGTGCCGCAAACGGGAGACAGCTTAATGAAAAACTGTTTTTT.

This clonotype has just a few counts. A much larger clonotype is one base distant, so this may be a read error. The chain is built from TRBV4-1 and TRBJ2-3; 8 bases agree with TRBD2. With V trimmed by 4 bases and J by 1 base, 4 bases remained unmatched. Germline CDR1 and CDR2: MGHRA and YSYEKL. The CDR3 totals 15 residues. The CDR3 region has the DNA TGCGCCAGCAGCCGCGACGGGAGGGGCACAGATACGCAGTATTTT. It yields the protein CASSRDGRGTDTQYF.

This clonotype was picked up many times. V gene TRBV5-4 combines with J gene TRBJ2-1, with D hard to call. This CDR3 is 13 amino acids long. Trimming cost V 0 bases and J 3 bases, with 4 bases left between them. The germline V gene encodes CDR1 SGHNT and CDR2 YYREEE (reference sequence). CDR3 in amino acids: CASSLADYNEQFF. DNA for the CDR3: TGTGCCAGCAGCTTGGCAGACTACAATGAGCAGTTCTTC.

The chain couples TRBV12-3 or TRBV12-4 to TRBJ2-5; 9 bases line up with TRBD1. The J segment lost 4 bases and the V segment lost 3 bases, leaving 3 bases of the junction unmatched. The CDR3 contains 14 residues. CDR3: CASSFQDRGETQYF. CDR3 nucleotide sequence: TGTGCCAGCAGTTTCCAGGACAGGGGAGAGACCCAGTACTTC.

Many counts were recorded for this clonotype. The chain couples TRBV4-2 to TRBJ1-4; no clear D gene. Trimming removed 4 bases at V and 0 bases at J, with 15 bases between. The CDR3 covers 17 residues. Germline loops: CDR1 LGHNA, CDR2 YNFKEQ. CDR3 region: CASSLYQGLATNEKLFF. The CDR3 coding sequence is TGTGCCAGCAGCCTATATCAAGGACTTGCAACTAATGAAAAACTGTTTTTT.

J is TRBJ1-4 and V is TRBV5-1; D gene uncertain. The V gene's germline CDR1 is SGHRS and CDR2 YFSETQ. This CDR3 spans 16 amino acids. V lost 1 base and J 6 bases, leaving 16 bases between the germline ends. Written as DNA, the CDR3 is TGCGCCAGCAGCTTGCGGGAGCCCCATCGGGATGAAAAACTGTTTTTT. Translation gives CASSLREPHRDEKLFF.

This clonotype has a handful of counts. The gene calls are TRBV28 and TRBJ1-1; 12 positions match TRBD1. With 5 bases clipped from V and 3 bases from J, the junction kept 10 bases outside the gene matches. Germline CDR1 MDHEN, CDR2 SYDVKM. The length of the CDR3 is 17 residues. The CDR3 sequence is CASSHRDRGPADTEAFF. CDR3 DNA: TGTGCCAGCAGTCACCGGGACAGGGGGCCCGCCGACACTGAAGCTTTCTTT.

This clonotype was recorded many times. The rearrangement uses TRBV7-3 and TRBJ2-1; 9 nucleotides match TRBD1. The germline V gene encodes CDR1 SGHTA and CDR2 FQGTGA. V was pared by 3 bases and J by 8 bases, with 8 bases of the junction left unmatched. The CDR3 runs to 15 residues. The CDR3 here is CASSFSSDRGYEQFF. The CDR3 coding sequence is TGTGCCAGCAGCTTCTCGTCGGACAGGGGCTATGAGCAGTTCTTC.

As to this clonotype: One end of the junction does not line up with germline, which may come from a read error. This chain joins TRBV5-1 and TRBJ2-1; D may match TRBD1 or TRBD2 (5 bases each). Germline CDR1 and CDR2: SGHRS and YFSETQ. This CDR3 is 17 amino acids long. CDR3 in amino acids: CASSFAAGAETYNGQFF. The CDR3 bases are TGCGCCAGCAGCTTTGCCGCCGGGGCAGAAACTTACAATGGGCAGTTCTTC.

This clonotype was picked up a small number of times. This chain uses TRBV7-9 with TRBJ2-5; D unclear. The length of the CDR3 is 14 residues. Germline-derived CDR1 and CDR2 are SEHNR and FQNEAQ (reference sequence). With 5 bases removed from V and 1 base from J, the gap between germline ends came to 11 bases. The CDR3 nucleotides read TGTGCCAGCAGCCCGCCCAGGAGCCAAGAGACCCAGTACTTC. It translates to CASSPPRSQETQYF.

This sequence joins TRBV10-2 and TRBJ2-1; perhaps TRBD2 as D (6 bases). The length of the CDR3 is 16 residues. Germline values: CDR1 WSHSY, CDR2 SAAADI. Trimming removed 2 bases at V and 10 bases at J, with 21 bases between. The CDR3 protein is CASSEGAGGVCYEQFF. DNA for the CDR3: TGCGCCAGCAGTGAGGGTGCGGGCGGGGTGTGCTACGAGCAGTTCTTC.

This clonotype turned up a few times. The chain employs TRBV27 and TRBJ1-5; possible D gene TRBD1, 6 bases. CDR1 and CDR2 from the germline V gene are MNHEY and SMNVEV (reference sequence). The CDR3 spans 13 residues. Trimming stripped 8 bases from V and 7 bases from J, with 15 bases between. The CDR3: CASGQFGGQPQHF. CDR3 sequence (DNA): TGTGCCAGCGGACAGTTCGGAGGCCAGCCCCAGCATTTT.

A word on this clonotype: A read error may be the cause here, since a much bigger clone is one base away. The rearrangement joins TRBV12-3 or TRBV12-4 to TRBJ1-2; TRBD1 might be the D (5 bases). The CDR3 runs 13 residues. Trimming shortened V by 6 bases and J by 8 bases, and 16 bases separated the two germline ends. The CDR3 DNA sequence: TGTGCCAGCAGCCTCCGGGGCAGAATCGGCTACACCTTC. This gives the protein CASSLRGRIGYTF.

There are many counts of this clonotype. This sequence joins TRBV12-3 or TRBV12-4 and TRBJ2-1; TRBD2 matches at 10 bases. Trimming at V came to 6 bases and at J to 8 bases, leaving 10 bases not matched to a gene. The CDR3 sequence is 15 residues long. The DNA for the CDR3 is TGTGCCAGCAGCCCACCTAGCGGGGGATCCTATGAGCAGTTCTTC. Protein: CASSPPSGGSYEQFF.

In DNA, the CDR3 is TGCAGTGCTAGTCTTTTGGGGCTCTACGAGCAGTACTTC. Its translation: CSASLLGLYEQYF. The chain couples TRBV20-1 to TRBJ2-7; TRBD1 is a possible D gene (5 bases). The CDR3 extends over 13 amino acids. Per germline, CDR1 DFQATT and CDR2 SNEGSKA (reference sequence). The V gene lost 3 bases and the J gene lost 3 bases, with 12 bases spanning the gap.

This clonotype occurred many times. The chain uses TRBV24-1 and TRBJ2-4; TRBD2 matches 11 bases. CDR3 size: 15 residues. In germline, CDR1 is KGHDR, CDR2 SFDVKD. With V trimmed by 2 bases and J by 7 bases, 3 bases remained unmatched. This chain's CDR3 is CATSDSGLAANIQYF. The CDR3 bases are TGTGCCACCAGTGATTCGGGACTAGCGGCGAACATTCAGTACTTC.

There are many counts of this clonotype. The chain uses TRBV6-1 and TRBJ1-5, with a tentative D call TRBD1 (6 bases). CDR3 length equals 13 residues. V shed 7 bases and J shed 5 bases, with 12 bases lying between them. Germline CDR1 and CDR2: MNHNS and SASEGT. The CDR3 DNA follows: TGTGCCAGCAACTTAGGGGGTGATCAGCCCCAGCATTTT. It yields the protein CASNLGGDQPQHF.

This clonotype was counted ten times or more. This sequence joins TRBV6-2 or TRBV6-3 and TRBJ2-1; 9 bases align to TRBD2. CDR1 is MNHEY, CDR2 SVGEGT, per germline. This CDR3 region has 16 residues. The V and J ends lost 2 bases and 2 bases, in that order; junction bases with no gene match: 4. For the CDR3, the DNA is TGTGCCAGCAGTTACGAAAGACTAGCGGCCTACAATGAGCAGTTCTTC. This sequence encodes CASSYERLAAYNEQFF.

The chain is built from TRBV5-1 and TRBJ2-2; a possible D gene is TRBD1 (5 bases). From germline, CDR1 is SGHRS and CDR2 YFSETQ. The CDR3 length is 14 residues. V was pared by 2 bases and J by 2 bases, with 7 bases between. CDR3 in DNA: TGCGCCAGCAGCTTAGACAGTAACACCGGGGAGCTGTTTTTT. It codes for CASSLDSNTGELFF.

In its sample, this clonotype was seen many times. The CDR3, as DNA: TGTGCCAGCAGCCCCCGGGGTAGCGGGCTAAATGAGCAGTTCTTC. It codes for CASSPRGSGLNEQFF. The chain combines TRBV7-3 with TRBJ2-1, with 7 bases aligning to TRBD2. The CDR3 sequence is 15 residues long. Germline V gene data show CDR1 as SGHTA and CDR2 as FQGTGA. Trimming removed 5 bases from V and 7 bases from J; junction bases left unmatched: 11. Full variable domain (remainder filled in from reference TRBV7-3 and TRBJ2-1): GAGVSQTPSNKVTEKGKYVELRCDPISGHTALYWYRQSLGQGPEFLIYFQGTGAADDSGLPNDRFFAVRPEGSVSTLKIQRTERGDSAVYLCASSPRGSGLNEQFFGPGTRLTVL.

This clonotype occurred a few times. The chain carries TRBV5-1 and TRBJ1-4, with D tentatively TRBD1 (6 bases). Germline CDR1 reads SGHRS; CDR2 reads YFSETQ. Trimming removed 4 bases at V and 8 bases at J, with 21 bases between. This CDR3 contains 16 residues. Here the CDR3 reads CASSPQGRGFGEKLFF. CDR3 DNA: TGCGCCAGCAGCCCCCAGGGCAGGGGCTTTGGGGAAAAACTGTTTTTT. Full variable domain (rest looked up from reference TRBV5-1 and TRBJ1-4): KAGVTQTPRYLIKTRGQQVTLSCSPISGHRSVSWYQQTPGQGLQFLFEYFSETQRNKGNFPGRFSGRQFSNSRSEMNVSTLELGDSALYLCASSPQGRGFGEKLFFGSGTQLSVL.

This clonotype was recorded a few times. The V and J genes are TRBV25-1 and TRBJ2-2, with unresolved D. In germline, CDR1 is MGHDK, CDR2 SYGVNS. The V and J ends lost 8 bases and 2 bases respectively, with 3 bases between them. The CDR3 consists of 11 residues. The CDR3 bases are TGTGCCAGCGGTAACACCGGGGAGCTGTTTTTT. It specifies CASGNTGELFF.

This clonotype was counted at least ten times. This chain links TRBV5-1 with TRBJ1-1; D unresolved. The CDR3 length is 15 residues. V lost 4 bases to trimming and J lost 1 base, with 14 bases between them. CDR1 SGHRS and CDR2 YFSETQ come from the germline V gene. CDR3 in amino acids: CASSDGSSQNTEAFF. The CDR3 DNA reads as TGCGCCAGCAGCGACGGGTCGTCCCAGAACACTGAAGCTTTCTTT.

This clonotype was detected many times. The CDR3 spells CASSQTSGGDTQYF. CDR3 bases: TGTGCCAGCAGCCAGACTAGCGGGGGAGATACGCAGTATTTT. J is TRBJ2-3 and V is TRBV3-1, with 12 nucleotides matching TRBD2. Per the germline V gene, CDR1 is LGHDT and CDR2 is YNNKEL (reference sequence). The CDR3 is made up of 14 amino acids. Trimming removed 3 bases from V and 5 bases from J; junction bases left unmatched: 0.

The sample holds many counts of this clonotype. V gene TRBV6-4 combines with J gene TRBJ2-5; D may be TRBD2 (6 bases). The V end lost 6 bases, the J end lost 1 base, and 18 bases lay between the germline ends. The germline CDR1 and CDR2 sequences are MRHNA and SNTAGT. This CDR3 contains 16 residues. CDR3 DNA: TGTGCCAGCAGCCAAGCGGCGGGAAGTCCCCAAGAGACCCAGTACTTC. It specifies CASSQAAGSPQETQYF.